These 16 T cell receptor beta chains came from one sample sequenced in a study of T cell repertoires in cytomegalovirus infection (dated by TCRdb to the late 2010s). TCRdb names Illumina HiSeq 1500 as the instrument used. In TCRdb, the public reads were trimmed at Q25 with fastp and aligned with MiXCR, with productive beta chains retained. Identical CDR3 proteins give one entry, which carries the most common genes and DNA. The table for this sample lists around 280,000 distinct CDR3 sequences; about an eighth of them were counted only once. Of the sample, around 8.8% is held by the ten largest clones. Sample: PBMCs. These receptors were collected from a human donor in good health (CMV status not recorded). Some clones in this sample may be carry-over from other donors' samples.

This clonotype was observed many times. The chain has TRBV7-2 and TRBJ2-1; D is possibly TRBD2 (6 bases). V lost 8 bases and J lost 0, with 14 bases in between. The CDR3 extends over 15 amino acids. Germline CDR1 SGHTA, CDR2 FQGNSA. CDR3 DNA: TGTGCCAGCCGGGGACTTTCCAGCTCCTACAATGAGCAGTTCTTC. Residues: CASRGLSSSYNEQFF.

About this clonotype itself: This may be a read error, as it is one base from a much larger clone. This chain connects TRBV11-1 to TRBJ2-7; D call uncertain. CDR3 length: 16 amino acids. Trimming took off 2 bases at V and 0 bases at J, with 14 bases between the two ends. The germline V gene encodes CDR1 SGHAT and CDR2 FQDESV (reference sequence). This CDR3 reads CASSLIVRSSSYEQYF. The CDR3 DNA sequence: TGTGCCAGCAGCTTAATTGTCAGGTCGAGCTCCTACGAGCAGTACTTC.

In this sample, this clonotype turned up many times. The rearrangement joins TRBV7-2 to TRBJ2-1; 9 bases are a match to TRBD2. Germline CDR1 is SGHTA and CDR2 is FQGNSA. The CDR3 spans 16 residues. After removal of 3 bases from V and 9 bases from J, the junction contained 12 bases not matched to a gene. The CDR3 nucleotides are TGTGCCAGCAGCTTTGGGAGGGCGGGAGGGCCGGTTGAGCAGTTCTTC. Its translation: CASSFGRAGGPVEQFF.

Only a few counts were recorded for this clonotype. The rearrangement links TRBV28 to TRBJ2-2, with D possibly being TRBD1 (5 bases). The CDR3 covers 15 residues. Trimming removed 0 bases at V and 4 bases at J, with 9 bases between. Germline V lookup: CDR1 MDHEN, CDR2 SYDVKM. CDR3 nucleotides: TGTGCCAGCAGTTTATGGGGGCAGGGCACCGGGGAGCTGTTTTTT. Translating gives CASSLWGQGTGELFF.

This clonotype was recorded many times. The V and J genes are TRBV7-3 and TRBJ2-3, with no clear D. The CDR3 runs 14 residues. Germline V gene sequence: CDR1 SGHTA, CDR2 FQGTGA. V lost 4 bases and J 6 bases, leaving 14 bases between the germline ends. CDR3 region: CASSSHSMGDTQYF. The CDR3 DNA sequence: TGTGCCAGCAGCTCCCACTCCATGGGGGATACGCAGTATTTT.

This clonotype came up a few times. This chain links TRBV6-2 or TRBV6-3 with TRBJ2-5; D not resolved. V was cut by 5 bases and J by 2 bases, with 18 bases left in between. The CDR3 contains 16 residues. Germline V lookup: CDR1 MNHEY, CDR2 SVGEGT. Here the CDR3 reads CASSPYLIPDQETQYF. CDR3 nucleotide sequence: TGTGCCAGCAGTCCTTATCTGATTCCGGATCAAGAGACCCAGTACTTC.

The chain uses TRBV28 and TRBJ2-2, with 11 bases lining up with TRBD1. Germline V gene lookup returns CDR1 MDHEN and CDR2 SYDVKM. With V trimmed by 2 bases and J by 0 bases, 2 bases remained unmatched. The CDR3 extends over 17 amino acids. In DNA, the CDR3 is TGTGCCAGCAGTTTAGGGGACAGGGGGACGAACACCGGGGAGCTGTTTTTT. This gives the protein CASSLGDRGTNTGELFF.

This clonotype was counted between two and nine times. This chain links TRBV7-2 with TRBJ2-2, with 7 bases fitting TRBD1. The CDR3 covers 16 residues. Germline CDR1 reads SGHTA; CDR2 reads FQGNSA. V lost 5 bases, J lost 1 base, and 7 bases stayed unmatched. The CDR3, as DNA: TGTGCCAGCAGCGGGGGACAGCCTTTGAACACCGGGGAGCTGTTTTTT. This gives the protein CASSGGQPLNTGELFF.

This clonotype has only a few counts. J is TRBJ2-5 and V is TRBV2; TRBD2 agrees at 11 bases. The V segment lost 7 bases and the J segment 4 bases; nucleotides outside the gene matches: 2. The CDR3 totals 13 residues. In germline, CDR1 is SNHLY, CDR2 FYNNEI. The CDR3 protein is CASIGLAGETQYF. The CDR3 coding sequence is TGTGCCAGCATCGGACTAGCGGGAGAGACCCAGTACTTC.

This clonotype was seen at least ten times. This chain uses TRBV28 with TRBJ1-1; unclear D gene. V gave up 7 bases and J gave up 10 bases, with 16 bases separating them. The CDR3 is 12 residues long. Germline V gives CDR1 MDHEN, CDR2 SYDVKM. DNA for the CDR3: TGTGCCAGCATCCCTCGCGTGGCACCAGCTTTCTTT. It is translated as CASIPRVAPAFF.

Of note for this clonotype: This may come from a read error, since a much larger clone is one base off. The genes are TRBV4-3 and TRBJ2-7, with D possibly matching TRBD1 (6 bases). Germline values: CDR1 LGHNA, CDR2 YSLEER. The CDR3 totals 14 residues. V lost 4 bases and J lost 2, with 12 bases in between. CDR3 sequence (DNA): TGCGCCAGCAGCCTAGCAGGGGCAGCCTACGAGCAGTACTTC. This codes for CASSLAGAAYEQYF.

V and J are TRBV5-6 and TRBJ1-2, with D possibly matching TRBD1 (6 bases). In germline, CDR1 is SGHDT, CDR2 YYEEEE. The CDR3 contains 14 residues. The V gene lost 4 bases and the J gene lost 0 bases, with 10 bases spanning the gap. As DNA, the CDR3 is TGTGCCAGCAGCACGAACAGGGCTAACTATGGCTACACCTTC. It specifies CASSTNRANYGYTF.

The CDR3 reads CSVELGQLEQYF. The CDR3 coding sequence is TGCAGCGTTGAATTGGGCCAGCTGGAGCAGTACTTC. V gene TRBV29-1 combines with J gene TRBJ2-7; D unresolved. Germline V lookup: CDR1 SQVTM, CDR2 ANQGSEA. CDR3 length equals 12 residues. V lost 2 bases and J 7 bases, leaving 12 bases between the germline ends.

This clonotype showed up just a few times. V and J are TRBV20-1 and TRBJ2-1, with 8 bases fitting TRBD2. The germline V gene has CDR1 DFQATT and CDR2 SNEGSKA (reference sequence). V lost 5 bases and J lost 1; bases outside the gene matches: 7. This CDR3 has 15 amino acids. Here the CDR3 reads CSAPIAGRSYNEQFF. The CDR3 DNA follows: TGCAGTGCTCCTATAGCGGGACGGTCCTACAATGAGCAGTTCTTC.

At least ten counts were recorded for this clonotype. The chain combines TRBV28 with TRBJ2-1; TRBD2 agrees at 11 bases. V was clipped by 7 bases and J by 4 bases; unmatched bases: 12. Germline lookup yields CDR1 MDHEN and CDR2 SYDVKM. CDR3 size: 17 residues. The CDR3 bases are TGTGCCAGCACCACTGGGGATAGCGGGAGGGCTTACAATGAGCAGTTCTTC. Amino acids: CASTTGDSGRAYNEQFF. The variable domain in full, completed from reference TRBV28 and TRBJ2-1, reads DVKVTQSSRYLVKRTGEKVFLECVQDMDHENMFWYRQDPGLGLRLIYFSYDVKMKEKGDIPEGYSVSREKKERFSLILESASTNQTSMYLCASTTGDSGRAYNEQFFGPGTRLTVL.

In its sample, this clonotype was seen a few times. V is TRBV6-2 or TRBV6-3 and J is TRBJ2-7, with 12 bases identical to TRBD2. This CDR3 spans 15 amino acids. V lost 6 bases to trimming and J lost 2 bases; unmatched junction nucleotides: 5. Germline V gene data show CDR1 as MNHEY and CDR2 as SVGEGT. CDR3 protein: CASSPSSGGAYEQYF. The DNA of the CDR3 is TGTGCCAGCAGCCCTTCTAGCGGGGGGGCCTACGAGCAGTACTTC.